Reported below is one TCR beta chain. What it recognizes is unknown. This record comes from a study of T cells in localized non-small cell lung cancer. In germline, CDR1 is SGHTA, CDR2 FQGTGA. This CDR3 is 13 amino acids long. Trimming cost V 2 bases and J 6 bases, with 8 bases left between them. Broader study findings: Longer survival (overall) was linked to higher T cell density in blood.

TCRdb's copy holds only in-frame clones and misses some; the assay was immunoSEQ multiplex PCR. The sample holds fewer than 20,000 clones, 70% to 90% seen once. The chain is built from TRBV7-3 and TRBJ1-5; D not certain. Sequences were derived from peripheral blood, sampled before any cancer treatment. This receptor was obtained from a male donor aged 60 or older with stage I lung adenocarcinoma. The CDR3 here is CASSLGDGQPQHF. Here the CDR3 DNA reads TGTGCCAGCAGCTTAGGAGACGGTCAGCCCCAGCATTTT.